These T cell receptor beta chains were read from a single sample in a study of shared clonotypes between healthy human individuals. The repertoire was sequenced with immunoSEQ multiplex PCR; TCRdb's copy has only in-frame clones and lacks some. The table lists 450,000 to 500,000 clones, 70% to 85% of them singletons. Sequenced: PBMCs. These receptors came from a woman between 35 and 50 years old in good health. Some clones in this sample may be carry-over from other donors' samples. CDR3s include the opening cysteine and the closing phenylalanine or tryptophan. A D gene is named only where the DNA matches it firmly. Clone size, where shown, is once, few, many, or a class for clones that have expanded.

cdr3_nt,cdr3_aa,clone_size,v_call,j_call,d_call
TGTGCCAGCAGCTACAGACGGTACTATGGCTACACCTTC,CASSYRRYYGYTF,few,TRBV14,TRBJ1-2,NA
TGCAGCGTTGAGAGGGACACGGACTCTGGGGCCAACGTCCTGACTTTC,CSVERDTDSGANVLTF,NA,TRBV29-1,TRBJ2-6,NA
TGTGCCTGGAGGACACAGGGGGCGGTGGAGTCCCAGTACTTC,CAWRTQGAVESQYF,once,TRBV30,TRBJ2-5,TRBD1
TGCGCCAGCAGCTTGGGCAACTATGGCTACACCTTC,CASSLGNYGYTF,NA,TRBV5-1,TRBJ1-2,NA
TGTGCCAGCAGTACCGGGACAGGGGGCGTAATAGACATTCAGTACTTC,CASSTGTGGVIDIQYF,NA,TRBV5-4,TRBJ2-4,TRBD1
TGCGCCAGCAGCCAAGATGCAGGGGGGACTGAAGCTTTCTTT,CASSQDAGGTEAFF,NA,TRBV4-3,TRBJ1-1,TRBD1
TGTGCCAGCAGCTTACGACCAATAGCGGGAGTAGAGACCCAGTACTTC,CASSLRPIAGVETQYF,NA,TRBV25-1,TRBJ2-5,TRBD2
TGTGCCAGCAGTTTATTAGCGGGGCACTACGAGCAGTACTTC,CASSLLAGHYEQYF,many,TRBV28,TRBJ2-7,TRBD2
TGTGCCAGCAGTGAAAGAGGGAGAGGCACTGAAGCTTTCTTT,CASSERGRGTEAFF,NA,TRBV2,TRBJ1-1,NA
TGTGCCAGCACTACTGCCCAGGGGGCGTCTGATGCTTTCTTT,CASTTAQGASDAFF,NA,TRBV5-6,TRBJ1-1,TRBD1
TGCGCCAGCAGCCAAGAACGGTTGGGTCTAGCGGGAGATGTTTATAGGGATGAGCAGTTCTTC,CASSQERLGLAGDVYRDEQFF,NA,TRBV4-1,TRBJ2-1,TRBD2
TGTGCCAGCAGCTCACCGGGACTAGCGGGAGGGGGCGGAGAGACCCAGTACTTC,CASSSPGLAGGGGETQYF,NA,TRBV7-3,TRBJ2-5,TRBD2
TGTGCCAGCAGCTTAGATCTAGGACTAGTCAATGAGCAGTTCTTC,CASSLDLGLVNEQFF,few,TRBV7-2,TRBJ2-1,TRBD2
TGTGCCAGCAGCCAAGGACAGTACGAAGCTTTCTTT,CASSQGQYEAFF,NA,TRBV14,TRBJ1-1,NA
TGTGCCAGCAGTTTAGTAGAGACCCAGTACTTC,CASSLVETQYF,NA,TRBV27,TRBJ2-5,NA
TGTGCCAGCGAACTCTCTGGGGCCAACGTCCTGACTTTC,CASELSGANVLTF,NA,TRBV9,TRBJ2-6,NA
TGTGCCAGCAGTTTATTTACGGGTTACGAGCAGTACTTC,CASSLFTGYEQYF,NA,TRBV27,TRBJ2-7,NA
TGTGCCAGCTCACCACCGTCCCAGAGCTACTATGGCTACACCTTC,CASSPPSQSYYGYTF,NA,TRBV18,TRBJ1-2,NA
TGTGCCAGCAGTGGGTTTGGCGGGGGGAGCTCCTACGAGCAGTACTTC,CASSGFGGGSSYEQYF,NA,TRBV25-1,TRBJ2-7,TRBD2
TGCGCCAGCAGCCAAACACAGGGGAGGATCGGCGAGCAGTACTTC,CASSQTQGRIGEQYF,once,TRBV5-1,TRBJ2-7,NA
TGTGCCAGCAGCCGGGGGACGGGTGGGACTGACACTGAAGCTTTCTTT,CASSRGTGGTDTEAFF,NA,TRBV4-2,TRBJ1-1,NA
TGCGCCAGCAGCATCCAGGGGGACAGGGATGGCTACACCTTC,CASSIQGDRDGYTF,NA,TRBV5-1,TRBJ1-2,TRBD1
TGCGCCAGCAGCGCAGCTAGCCGAAACTACGAGCAGTACTTC,CASSAASRNYEQYF,few,TRBV5-1,TRBJ2-7,NA
TGTGCCAGCAGCTTATTCTCAGGGGGTTTCTTCAATGAGCAGTTCTTC,CASSLFSGGFFNEQFF,NA,TRBV7-8,TRBJ2-1,TRBD1
TGTGCCAGCAGCTTGCAGGTGAGCCGCGGGGCCAACGTCCTGACTTTC,CASSLQVSRGANVLTF,NA,TRBV5-4,TRBJ2-6,NA
TGTGCCAGCAAGGGACAGGGTGTCAACAATCAGCCCCAGCATTTT,CASKGQGVNNQPQHF,NA,TRBV2,TRBJ1-5,TRBD1
TGCGCCAGCAGCTGGGGTCACCGGGACTCTTCCTACGAGCAGTACTTC,CASSWGHRDSSYEQYF,NA,TRBV5-1,TRBJ2-7,NA
TGCGCCAGCAGCCAGCCCCGGACAGGGGAGGGTACGCAGTATTTT,CASSQPRTGEGTQYF,NA,TRBV4-1,TRBJ2-3,TRBD1
TGTGCCAGCAGCCCGGGGGGTGGAAACACCATATATTTT,CASSPGGGNTIYF,once,TRBV5-6,TRBJ1-3,NA
TGTGCCACCAAAGCACCCGGGACCTCCCAAGAGACCCAGTACTTC,CATKAPGTSQETQYF,NA,TRBV5-4,TRBJ2-5,NA
TGCGCCAGCAGGGGGCCTAGCGGAGGCTCCTACAATGAGCAGTTCTTC,CASRGPSGGSYNEQFF,NA,TRBV5-1,TRBJ2-1,TRBD2
TGCGCCAGCAGCCCCTCTGACAGCCAAGAGACCCAGTACTTC,CASSPSDSQETQYF,NA,TRBV5-1,TRBJ2-5,NA
TGTGCCAGCAGCGTAGGGGGACGCCTCGGCGAGCAGTACTTC,CASSVGGRLGEQYF,NA,TRBV9,TRBJ2-7,NA
TGCGCCAGCAGCTGGACGACAGCGAACACCGGGGAGCTGTTTTTT,CASSWTTANTGELFF,NA,TRBV5-1,TRBJ2-2,NA
TGTGCCAGCAGCCCCCGACAGACACACATGAACACTGAAGCTTTCTTT,CASSPRQTHMNTEAFF,NA,TRBV5-4,TRBJ1-1,NA
TGTGCCAGCAGTTTGGCTAGCGGGAGCTCCTACAATGAGCAGTTCTTC,CASSLASGSSYNEQFF,NA,TRBV28,TRBJ2-1,TRBD2
TGTGCCAGCAGCTCCGGGACTAGCGGGAGAGGGAGACAAGAGACCCAGTACTTC,CASSSGTSGRGRQETQYF,NA,TRBV9,TRBJ2-5,TRBD2
TGTGCCAGCAGTTTGCTTGGCCGGGACAGGGGATACAATGAGCAGTTCTTC,CASSLLGRDRGYNEQFF,once,TRBV27,TRBJ2-1,TRBD1
TGCGCCAGCAGCTTGGACAGTTTTGGAAACACCATATATTTT,CASSLDSFGNTIYF,NA,TRBV5-1,TRBJ1-3,NA
TGTGCCAACAGACTAGCGATGAACACCGGGGAGCTGTTTTTT,CANRLAMNTGELFF,NA,TRBV9,TRBJ2-2,TRBD2
TGTGCCTGGACCCTACCGACGAGAAATAGCAATCAGCCCCAGCATTTT,CAWTLPTRNSNQPQHF,NA,TRBV30,TRBJ1-5,NA
TGTGCCAGCAGTTTAGGGAGGGCTGGGGCCAACGTCCTGACTTTC,CASSLGRAGANVLTF,NA,TRBV28,TRBJ2-6,TRBD2
TGTGCCAGCAGCTTGGCTAGCGGGTCCTACAATGAGCAGTTCTTC,CASSLASGSYNEQFF,NA,TRBV5-4,TRBJ2-1,TRBD2
TGTGCCAGCAGCGTAGTAGCGGGAGCGGCGGATACGCAGTATTTT,CASSVVAGAADTQYF,NA,TRBV9,TRBJ2-3,TRBD2
TGTGCCAGCAGCTTAGCCGCGCCAGGACTAGCGGGAACCGGGGAGCTGTTTTTT,CASSLAAPGLAGTGELFF,once,TRBV7-6,TRBJ2-2,TRBD2
TGTGCCAGCAGTTTAGTTAGAGGGGGGTATTCACCCCTCCACTTT,CASSLVRGGYSPLHF,NA,TRBV28,TRBJ1-6,NA
TGTGCCAGCAGCTACCGGGACAGGGGGAGTTACGAGCAGTACTTC,CASSYRDRGSYEQYF,NA,TRBV7-2,TRBJ2-7,TRBD1